This T cell receptor beta chain was identified in a study of cytomegalovirus exposure and HLA in healthy donors. Study-level background: Earlier, some 200 million T cells were analyzed, and some 120 million unique TCR beta sequences were found among them.

This clone was seen more than once but under ten times. This CDR3 comprises 16 residues. Germline-derived CDR1 and CDR2 are MGHRA and YSYEKL. J gave up 2 bases and V 0 bases, and 3 bases lay outside the gene matches. PCR was performed using 60 Vbeta and 13 Jbeta primers. Measured with immunoSEQ multiplex PCR; TCRdb has only the in-frame clones, and not every one. The sample yields 150,000 to 200,000 clones, 75% to 90% seen once. The sequence was obtained from a boy aged 2 to 10 in good health and CMV-seronegative. The sample comprised PBMCs. V is TRBV4-1 and J is TRBJ2-1; TRBD2 matches at 8 bases. Here the CDR3 reads CASSQDGLAAYNEQFF. CDR3 DNA: TGCGCCAGCAGCCAAGACGGACTAGCAGCCTACAATGAGCAGTTCTTC.